This T cell receptor (beta chain) was retrieved from a study of blood T cell repertoires in COVID-19. Study-level information: Both acute and convalescent COVID-19 samples were obtained from the United States, Italy and Spain. In each case, the material was cDNA or gDNA derived from T cells, B-cell-depleted T cells, or PBMCs.

V was clipped by 7 bases and J by 5 bases, with 11 bases between them. The length of the CDR3 is 12 residues. The germline V gene encodes CDR1 MNHEY and CDR2 SVGAGI. In the authors' methods: Reference gene primers were amplified, and this amplification served to estimate nucleated cell counts. Libraries were prepared by immunoSEQ multiplex PCR; TCRdb keeps only in-frame clonotypes and omits some of them. The DNA gave D and trimming, while V, J and clone size come from that table. Of approximately 250,000 clones in the sample, 75% to 85% were seen once. This clone was recorded many times. The J gene is TRBJ1-1, the V gene TRBV6-5; no definite D call. The material sequenced was peripheral blood. The source is a woman between 50 and 59 years old with acute or convalescent COVID-19. In nucleotides, the CDR3 is TGTGCCAGCAAAGTGCCGGGAACTGAAGCTTTCTTT. Its translation is CASKVPGTEAFF.